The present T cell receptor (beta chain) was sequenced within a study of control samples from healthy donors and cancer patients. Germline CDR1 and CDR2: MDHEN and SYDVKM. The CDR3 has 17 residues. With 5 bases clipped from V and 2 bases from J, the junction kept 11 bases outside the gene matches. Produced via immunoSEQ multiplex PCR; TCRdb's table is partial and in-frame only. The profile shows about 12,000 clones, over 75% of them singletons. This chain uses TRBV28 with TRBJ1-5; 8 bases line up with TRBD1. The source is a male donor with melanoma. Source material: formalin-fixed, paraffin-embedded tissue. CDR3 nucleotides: TGTGCCAGCAGTCTTATCTCAGGGGGCGCGGGCAATCAGCCCCAGCATTTT. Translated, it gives CASSLISGGAGNQPQHF.